Listed below are T cell receptor beta chains from one sample, sequenced in a study of T cells in Graves' hyperthyroidism and ophthalmopathy. TCRdb redid the calling of the multiplex PCR reads with MiXCR, one entry per CDR3 protein. The sample contains roughly 710,000 distinct CDR3 sequences, approximately 36% of which appear only once. Specimen: blood. The receptors were sampled from a woman between 35 and 50 years old with Graves' hyperthyroidism. The CDR3 runs from the conserved cysteine through the conserved F or W. Fields, in order: V gene, D gene, clone size, CDR3 length, J gene, CDR3 DNA, CDR3 protein. D genes are given only for firm matches. Size is omitted from some rows. Given values are once, few, many or a class for expanded clones.

v_call: TRBV18; d_call: -; clone_size: -; cdr3_length: 14; j_call: TRBJ2-2; cdr3_nt: TGTGCCAGCTCACCACCTTCGGACACCGGGGAGCTGTTCTTT; cdr3_aa: CASSPPSDTGELFF
v_call: TRBV20-1; d_call: -; clone_size: few; cdr3_length: 15; j_call: TRBJ1-2; cdr3_nt: TGCAGTGCTAGCCCCGGGACGGTTGTCTCTTATGGCTACACCTTC; cdr3_aa: CSASPGTVVSYGYTF
v_call: TRBV25-1; d_call: -; clone_size: many; cdr3_length: 16; j_call: TRBJ2-7; cdr3_nt: TGTGCCAGCAGTGAGCTCGGGCAGGGGATTCCTTACGAGCAGTACTTC; cdr3_aa: CASSELGQGIPYEQYF
v_call: TRBV19; d_call: TRBD1; clone_size: -; cdr3_length: 15; j_call: TRBJ1-2; cdr3_nt: TGTGCCAGTAGTCGACCGGGACAGGGGGCTGGGGGCTACACCTTC; cdr3_aa: CASSRPGQGAGGYTF
v_call: TRBV12-3/TRBV12-4; d_call: -; clone_size: -; cdr3_length: 12; j_call: TRBJ1-3; cdr3_nt: TGTGCCAGCCGGGGAAATGGAAACACCATATATTTT; cdr3_aa: CASRGNGNTIYF
v_call: TRBV6-2/TRBV6-3; d_call: -; clone_size: few; cdr3_length: 15; j_call: TRBJ2-7; cdr3_nt: TGTGCCAGCAGACCAACCGTGGGAAGCTCCTACGAGCAGTACTTC; cdr3_aa: CASRPTVGSSYEQYF
v_call: TRBV6-5; d_call: -; clone_size: few; cdr3_length: 14; j_call: TRBJ1-1; cdr3_nt: TGTGCCAGCAGTTACTCGCAATGGAACACTGAAGCTTTCTTT; cdr3_aa: CASSYSQWNTEAFF
v_call: TRBV7-9; d_call: TRBD2; clone_size: -; cdr3_length: 13; j_call: TRBJ2-1; cdr3_nt: TGTGCCAGCGGGCGCTGGGGGGGCAATGAGCAGTTCTTC; cdr3_aa: CASGRWGGNEQFF
v_call: TRBV19; d_call: -; clone_size: few; cdr3_length: 13; j_call: TRBJ2-2; cdr3_nt: TGTGCCAGTAGTGACGGGTACACCGGGGAGCTGTTTTTT; cdr3_aa: CASSDGYTGELFF
v_call: TRBV5-1; d_call: -; clone_size: many; cdr3_length: 13; j_call: TRBJ1-6; cdr3_nt: TGCGCCAGCAGCTTGGGAGGGACCGAGGCCCTCCACTTT; cdr3_aa: CASSLGGTEALHF
v_call: TRBV6-5; d_call: -; clone_size: -; cdr3_length: 12; j_call: TRBJ1-2; cdr3_nt: TGTGCCAGCAGTTACTCTCGACAGGGCTACACCTTC; cdr3_aa: CASSYSRQGYTF
v_call: TRBV24-1; d_call: -; clone_size: -; cdr3_length: 12; j_call: TRBJ2-7; cdr3_nt: TGTGCCAGCGCGTCGAGGAGGGACGAGCAGTACTTC; cdr3_aa: CASASRRDEQYF
v_call: TRBV19; d_call: -; clone_size: many; cdr3_length: 13; j_call: TRBJ1-2; cdr3_nt: TGTGCCAGTAGTATGAGGCAGGGAGGTGGCTACACCTTC; cdr3_aa: CASSMRQGGGYTF
v_call: TRBV10-3; d_call: -; clone_size: -; cdr3_length: 15; j_call: TRBJ1-4; cdr3_nt: TGTGCCAGCAGTTACTCCAGGAGAGCTAATGAAAAACTGTTTTTT; cdr3_aa: CASSYSRRANEKLFF
v_call: TRBV12-3/TRBV12-4; d_call: TRBD1; clone_size: many; cdr3_length: 14; j_call: TRBJ1-6; cdr3_nt: TGTGCCAGCAGTCGACAGGGTGGGGACTCACCCCTCCACTTT; cdr3_aa: CASSRQGGDSPLHF
v_call: TRBV7-2; d_call: -; clone_size: -; cdr3_length: 20; j_call: TRBJ2-7; cdr3_nt: TGTGCCAGCAGCTCCCGATCCGGGTATACGACTGGCGGAGCCTCCTACGAGCAGTACTTC; cdr3_aa: CASSSRSGYTTGGASYEQYF
v_call: TRBV5-4; d_call: TRBD2; clone_size: -; cdr3_length: 17; j_call: TRBJ2-5; cdr3_nt: TGTGCCAGCAGCTTGGGGATTAACCGGGACTACGAAGAGACCCAGTACTTC; cdr3_aa: CASSLGINRDYEETQYF
v_call: TRBV6-9; d_call: -; clone_size: once; cdr3_length: 17; j_call: TRBJ1-3; cdr3_nt: TGTGCCACCGAATCGGGAAGGCCCACATCCTCTGGAAACACCATATATTTT; cdr3_aa: CATESGRPTSSGNTIYF
v_call: TRBV9; d_call: TRBD1; clone_size: few; cdr3_length: 15; j_call: TRBJ1-5; cdr3_nt: TGTGCCAGCAGGATCCCTACAGGGGACAATCAGCCCCAGCATTTT; cdr3_aa: CASRIPTGDNQPQHF
v_call: TRBV28; d_call: -; clone_size: -; cdr3_length: 15; j_call: TRBJ2-7; cdr3_nt: TGTGCCAGCAATTCCCCGACCGGGACGCGCTACGAGCAGTACTTC; cdr3_aa: CASNSPTGTRYEQYF
v_call: TRBV4-1; d_call: -; clone_size: many; cdr3_length: 16; j_call: TRBJ1-6; cdr3_nt: TGCGCCAGCAGCCCTCAGTTAGGACAACGAAATTCACCCCTCCACTTT; cdr3_aa: CASSPQLGQRNSPLHF
v_call: TRBV15; d_call: TRBD2; clone_size: -; cdr3_length: 17; j_call: TRBJ2-7; cdr3_nt: TGTGCCACCAGCAGTTACCCGATACGGACTAGCGGCTACGAGCAGTACTTC; cdr3_aa: CATSSYPIRTSGYEQYF
v_call: TRBV4-3; d_call: -; clone_size: few; cdr3_length: 13; j_call: TRBJ1-2; cdr3_nt: TGCGCCAGCAGCCAATACAGACACTATGGCTACACCTTC; cdr3_aa: CASSQYRHYGYTF
v_call: TRBV4-2; d_call: TRBD1; clone_size: -; cdr3_length: 15; j_call: TRBJ2-7; cdr3_nt: TGTGCCAGCAGCCCCAGGACAGGGAGCTCCTACGAGCAGTACTTC; cdr3_aa: CASSPRTGSSYEQYF
v_call: TRBV12-3/TRBV12-4; d_call: -; clone_size: -; cdr3_length: 12; j_call: TRBJ2-3; cdr3_nt: TGTGCCAGCAGTTCACAGTATGCGGCGCAGTATTTT; cdr3_aa: CASSSQYAAQYF
v_call: TRBV7-2; d_call: -; clone_size: many; cdr3_length: 14; j_call: TRBJ2-7; cdr3_nt: TGTGCCAGCAGCATAGACTACACCGCAAGGGAGCAGTACTTC; cdr3_aa: CASSIDYTAREQYF
v_call: TRBV10-3; d_call: -; clone_size: many; cdr3_length: 18; j_call: TRBJ1-3; cdr3_nt: TGTGCCATCAGTGAGTCGATTAACAAACGAAGATCTGGAAACACCATATATTTT; cdr3_aa: CAISESINKRRSGNTIYF
v_call: TRBV6-5; d_call: -; clone_size: -; cdr3_length: 15; j_call: TRBJ1-2; cdr3_nt: TGTGCCAGCAGTTACTCGAGCGACGGGCTTGAAGGCTACACCTTC; cdr3_aa: CASSYSSDGLEGYTF
v_call: TRBV7-2; d_call: TRBD2; clone_size: many; cdr3_length: 14; j_call: TRBJ2-7; cdr3_nt: TGTGCCAGCAGATTTACTAGCGGGAACTACGAGCAGTACTTC; cdr3_aa: CASRFTSGNYEQYF
v_call: TRBV7-9; d_call: -; clone_size: -; cdr3_length: 16; j_call: TRBJ2-5; cdr3_nt: TGTGCCAGCAGTCAAACAGGGACCCTGTACCAAGAGACCCAGTACTTC; cdr3_aa: CASSQTGTLYQETQYF
v_call: TRBV7-9; d_call: TRBD1; clone_size: many; cdr3_length: 14; j_call: TRBJ1-4; cdr3_nt: TGTGCCAGCAGCTTAGTGGGACAGGGGATGGAACTGTTTTTT; cdr3_aa: CASSLVGQGMELFF
v_call: TRBV4-3; d_call: -; clone_size: few; cdr3_length: 15; j_call: TRBJ1-5; cdr3_nt: TGCGCCAGCAGCCAAGATACCGAGGTAGTACAGCCCCAGCATTTT; cdr3_aa: CASSQDTEVVQPQHF
v_call: TRBV19; d_call: -; clone_size: many; cdr3_length: 13; j_call: TRBJ1-1; cdr3_nt: TGTGCCAGTAGTATGTTTGCGGGGACTAATGCTTTCTTT; cdr3_aa: CASSMFAGTNAFF
v_call: TRBV6-6; d_call: TRBD1; clone_size: -; cdr3_length: 15; j_call: TRBJ2-7; cdr3_nt: TGTGCCAGCAGTTACCGAACAGGGGGCCGGTACGAGCAGTACTTC; cdr3_aa: CASSYRTGGRYEQYF
v_call: TRBV7-9; d_call: TRBD1; clone_size: once; cdr3_length: 15; j_call: TRBJ1-6; cdr3_nt: TGTGCCAGCAGCGACAGGGATTTGGATGGATCACCCCTCCACTTT; cdr3_aa: CASSDRDLDGSPLHF
v_call: TRBV20-1; d_call: TRBD1; clone_size: few; cdr3_length: 15; j_call: TRBJ1-5; cdr3_nt: TGCAGTGCTCCTGAACAGGGGACCGGCAATCAGCCCCAGCATTTT; cdr3_aa: CSAPEQGTGNQPQHF
v_call: TRBV7-2; d_call: TRBD1; clone_size: -; cdr3_length: 14; j_call: TRBJ2-7; cdr3_nt: TGTGCCAGCAGTCCTCGCACAGGGGGGTTAGGGCAGTACTTC; cdr3_aa: CASSPRTGGLGQYF
v_call: TRBV6-1; d_call: -; clone_size: -; cdr3_length: 15; j_call: TRBJ1-3; cdr3_nt: TGTGCCAGCAGTGAAGAGGGGGGATGGAGAAACACCATATATTTT; cdr3_aa: CASSEEGGWRNTIYF
v_call: TRBV2; d_call: TRBD1; clone_size: few; cdr3_length: 14; j_call: TRBJ1-2; cdr3_nt: TGTGCCAGCAGTGGAGACAGGGCATTTTCTGGCTACACCTTC; cdr3_aa: CASSGDRAFSGYTF
v_call: TRBV20-1; d_call: -; clone_size: many; cdr3_length: 13; j_call: TRBJ1-5; cdr3_nt: TGCAGTGCTATTGGACCGATAAATCAGCCCCAGCATTTT; cdr3_aa: CSAIGPINQPQHF
v_call: TRBV20-1; d_call: -; clone_size: many; cdr3_length: 14; j_call: TRBJ2-5; cdr3_nt: TGCAGTGCTAGATGGGACCCCCGGAGGGAGACCCAGTACTTC; cdr3_aa: CSARWDPRRETQYF
v_call: TRBV6-6; d_call: -; clone_size: many; cdr3_length: 13; j_call: TRBJ2-7; cdr3_nt: TGTGCCAGCAGTGGATTAAGGTTCTACGAGCAGTACTTC; cdr3_aa: CASSGLRFYEQYF
v_call: TRBV6-1; d_call: TRBD1; clone_size: -; cdr3_length: 14; j_call: TRBJ2-2; cdr3_nt: TGTGCCAGCCTTGGACAGGGGGAGACCGGGGAGCTGTTTTTT; cdr3_aa: CASLGQGETGELFF
v_call: TRBV10-3; d_call: -; clone_size: many; cdr3_length: 13; j_call: TRBJ2-5; cdr3_nt: TGTGCCATCAGTGAGTCAGGGGGAGAGACCCAGTACTTC; cdr3_aa: CAISESGGETQYF
v_call: TRBV7-8; d_call: TRBD1; clone_size: -; cdr3_length: 15; j_call: TRBJ1-4; cdr3_nt: TGTGCCAGCAGCTTAGGCCGGACAGGACAGGAAAAACTGTTTTTT; cdr3_aa: CASSLGRTGQEKLFF
v_call: TRBV5-4; d_call: -; clone_size: once; cdr3_length: 15; j_call: TRBJ1-1; cdr3_nt: TGTGCCAGCAGCTTGGAACAGATTCGCAACACTGAAGCTTTCTTT; cdr3_aa: CASSLEQIRNTEAFF
v_call: TRBV28; d_call: -; clone_size: few; cdr3_length: 13; j_call: TRBJ2-7; cdr3_nt: TGTGCCAGCAGTTACAGGGTCGCCTACGAGCAGTACTTC; cdr3_aa: CASSYRVAYEQYF
v_call: TRBV15; d_call: -; clone_size: many; cdr3_length: 13; j_call: TRBJ1-2; cdr3_nt: TGTGCCACCAGCAGAGAGACTGGCTATGGCTACACCTTC; cdr3_aa: CATSRETGYGYTF
v_call: TRBV2; d_call: TRBD1; clone_size: many; cdr3_length: 15; j_call: TRBJ1-6; cdr3_nt: TGTGCCAGCAGTCGCCGGGACAGGGGAGGATCACCCCTCCACTTT; cdr3_aa: CASSRRDRGGSPLHF
v_call: TRBV10-3; d_call: TRBD1; clone_size: many; cdr3_length: 15; j_call: TRBJ1-5; cdr3_nt: TGTGCCATCAGCCCGGGACAGGGATGGTGGCGGCCCCAGCATTTT; cdr3_aa: CAISPGQGWWRPQHF
v_call: TRBV4-3; d_call: TRBD1; clone_size: once; cdr3_length: 17; j_call: TRBJ1-4; cdr3_nt: TGCACTAGCAGCCAGGCTATCCAGGACAGGGGAAGTGAAAAACTGTTTTTT; cdr3_aa: CTSSQAIQDRGSEKLFF
v_call: TRBV2; d_call: TRBD2; clone_size: few; cdr3_length: 13; j_call: TRBJ2-1; cdr3_nt: TGTGCCAGCAGTGGGGATAGCGGGGGGGAGCAGTTCTTC; cdr3_aa: CASSGDSGGEQFF
v_call: TRBV29-1; d_call: -; clone_size: many; cdr3_length: 14; j_call: TRBJ1-1; cdr3_nt: TGCAGCGTTGTGACAGTTCTCATGAACACTGAAGCTTTCTTT; cdr3_aa: CSVVTVLMNTEAFF
v_call: TRBV29-1; d_call: -; clone_size: many; cdr3_length: 11; j_call: TRBJ2-2; cdr3_nt: TGCAGCGTTGTAGAACGCGGGGAGCTGTTTTTT; cdr3_aa: CSVVERGELFF
v_call: TRBV28; d_call: -; clone_size: -; cdr3_length: 15; j_call: TRBJ1-6; cdr3_nt: TGTGCCAGCAGTTTGACGGGAATAAGGGGTTCACCCCTCCACTTT; cdr3_aa: CASSLTGIRGSPLHF